This paragraph covers one T cell receptor (beta chain) sequence. The data stem from a study of long-term antiretroviral therapy in people with HIV. Investigators performed immunoSEQ version v3.0 at survey level. TCRdb keeps only in-frame clones here, not all; method: immunoSEQ multiplex PCR. The sample has some 15,000 clones; around four fifths are singletons. Trimming cost V 6 bases and J 2 bases, with 10 bases left between them. This CDR3 has 13 amino acids. The germline gives CDR1 MDHEN, CDR2 SYDVKM. The source is a woman aged 40 to 50 with HIV. The specimen was unsorted PBMCs, collected 1.8 years before starting antiretroviral therapy. The chain uses TRBV28 and TRBJ1-2, with D unclear. The CDR3 DNA is TGTGCCAGCAGCCCAACTCGCAACTATGGCTACACCTTC. This sequence encodes CASSPTRNYGYTF.